What follows are 17 T cell receptor beta chains derived from one specimen sequenced in a study of spatial heterogeneity in lung cancer. Study-level points and caveats: One measure, the expanded intratumoral alpha and beta TCR count, tracked tumor mutation counts.

TCRdb re-called the 5' RACE reads with MiXCR, one entry per CDR3 protein. The table has roughly 13,000 distinct CDR3 sequences, under 4% seen once; the top ten hold 7% to 8%. The time point was: sample taken at primary tumor resection. Their cognate antigens are unknown. The material was lung tumor tissue, obtained at surgery. The receptors shown here come from a male donor with early-stage non-small cell lung cancer.

This clonotype occurred many times. The chain carries TRBV19 and TRBJ2-2; perhaps TRBD1 as D (5 bases). In germline, CDR1 is LNHDA, CDR2 SQIVND (reference sequence). V lost 6 bases and J 0 bases, leaving 5 bases between the germline ends. This CDR3 contains 13 residues. DNA of the CDR3: TGTGCCAGTAGGGACACGAACACCGGGGAGCTGTTTTTT. This gives the protein CASRDTNTGELFF.

This clonotype has ten or more counts. The chain carries TRBV20-1 and TRBJ2-3; 9 nucleotides agree with TRBD2. The CDR3 contains 15 residues. The germline gives CDR1 DFQATT, CDR2 SNEGSKA (reference sequence). V lost 6 bases, J lost 6 bases, and 13 bases stayed unmatched. CDR3 in amino acids: CSAAGAAGGVDTQYF. The CDR3 DNA reads as TGCAGTGCAGCTGGGGCAGCGGGAGGAGTTGATACGCAGTATTTT.

This clonotype has at least ten counts. The genes are TRBV15 and TRBJ2-3; D call uncertain. The germline V gene encodes CDR1 LNHNV and CDR2 YYDKDF (reference sequence). This CDR3 has 12 amino acids. V gave up 3 bases and J gave up 7 bases, with 8 bases separating them. The CDR3: CATSSYLNTQYF. The CDR3 region has the DNA TGTGCCACCAGCAGCTATCTTAATACGCAGTATTTT.

This clonotype is medium-sized (0.01 to 0.1%) in the sample. The chain uses TRBV27 and TRBJ1-5, with a tentative D call TRBD1 (5 bases). The V end was cut by 3 bases, the J end by 6 bases, with 12 bases between. CDR1 MNHEY and CDR2 SMNVEV come from the germline V gene (reference sequence). The CDR3 has 14 residues. CDR3 coding DNA: TGTGCCAGCAGTTTGCGTCAGGGTGGTCAGCCCCAGCATTTT. It is translated as CASSLRQGGQPQHF.

This clonotype has just a few counts. V and J are TRBV5-8 and TRBJ1-2; D gene uncertain. Germline loops: CDR1 SGHTS, CDR2 YDEGEE. CDR3 size: 13 residues. The ends were cut back, 3 bases at V and 8 bases at J, with 14 bases in the middle. In DNA form, the CDR3 reads TGTGCCAGCAGCTGGTCACATAGTAGGGGCTACACCTTC. As protein: CASSWSHSRGYTF.

Regarding this clonotype: A much larger clone differs by one base, so this may be a read error. This chain links TRBV5-1 with TRBJ1-1; D gene unclear. The CDR3 runs 17 residues. The V and J ends lost 2 bases and 1 base respectively, with 18 bases between them. Per germline, CDR1 SGHRS and CDR2 YFSETQ. CDR3 coding DNA: TGCGCCAGCAGCTTAGGAGGAACGTCCCGCCGGAACACTGAAGCTTTCTTT. Its protein product is CASSLGGTSRRNTEAFF. Full variable domain (outside the CDR3, taken from reference TRBV5-1 and TRBJ1-1): KAGVTQTPRYLIKTRGQQVTLSCSPISGHRSVSWYQQTPGQGLQFLFEYFSETQRNKGNFPGRFSGRQFSNSRSEMNVSTLELGDSALYLCASSLGGTSRRNTEAFFGQGTRLTVV.

The table lists this clonotype with many counts. CDR3 DNA: TGTGCCAGCAGCTTGAGTGCCCGGACTAGCGGGGACAATGAGCAGTTCTTC. As protein: CASSLSARTSGDNEQFF. The gene calls are TRBV5-5 and TRBJ2-1, with TRBD2 identical over 12 bases. Germline CDR1 and CDR2: SGHKS and YYEKEE (reference sequence). V gave up 1 base and J gave up 5 bases; unmatched junction bases: 7. This CDR3 is 17 amino acids long.

This clonotype was detected ten times or more. The chain is built from TRBV6-5 and TRBJ1-2; D gene unclear. Looked up from germline, CDR1 is MNHEY and CDR2 is SVGAGI. V lost 2 bases, J lost 2 bases, and 12 bases lay in between. The CDR3 length is 15 residues. CDR3 sequence: CASSYRYMANYGYTF. In nucleotides, the CDR3 is TGTGCCAGCAGTTACCGCTACATGGCCAACTATGGCTACACCTTC.

This clonotype appeared many times. In DNA form, the CDR3 reads TGTGCCAGCAGTTTCATGCCCCCCCTGGGGGAGCAGTTCTTC. Residues: CASSFMPPLGEQFF. V gene TRBV27 combines with J gene TRBJ2-1; no definite D call. The CDR3 runs to 14 residues. V was shortened by 3 bases and J by 10 bases, with 16 bases between the two germline ends. Germline CDR1 and CDR2: MNHEY and SMNVEV (reference sequence).

As DNA, the CDR3 is TGTGCCAGCAGCTCCGGACGACTAGCGGGGGGCCCCGGGGAGCTGTTTTTT. Its translation is CASSSGRLAGGPGELFF. V gene TRBV7-3 combines with J gene TRBJ2-2; 13 bases are a match to TRBD2. The trim removed 4 bases at V and 6 bases at J, leaving 8 bases unmatched. The germline CDR1 and CDR2 sequences are SGHTA and FQGTGA. The CDR3 loop spans 17 amino acids.

By share of the sample, this clonotype is medium-sized (0.01 to 0.1%). V and J are TRBV5-1 and TRBJ2-3; 11 positions match TRBD2. CDR1 SGHRS and CDR2 YFSETQ come from the germline V gene. Unmatched junction bases numbered 4, after V lost 0 bases and J lost 4 bases. The CDR3 length is 16 residues. Here the CDR3 DNA reads TGCGCCAGCAGCTTGGAAGGTAGCGGGGGGGCAGATACGCAGTATTTT. Translation: CASSLEGSGGADTQYF.

Many counts were recorded for this clonotype. The V call is TRBV5-1, the J call TRBJ2-1; D is perhaps TRBD2 (5 bases). The CDR3 spans 15 residues. V was shortened by 0 bases and J by 3 bases, with 10 bases between the two germline ends. The V gene's germline CDR1 is SGHRS and CDR2 YFSETQ. DNA of the CDR3: TGCGCCAGCAGCTTGGTGGGAGAATACTACAATGAGCAGTTCTTC. Translating it yields CASSLVGEYYNEQFF.

This clonotype came up many times. J is TRBJ2-7 and V is TRBV20-1; 15 nucleotides match TRBD2. The length of the CDR3 is 14 residues. CDR1 is DFQATT and CDR2 is SNEGSKA in the germline V gene (reference sequence). The junction had 5 bases not matched to a gene; V was cut back by 5 bases and J by 6 bases. CDR3 coding DNA: TGCAGTGCTTGGAAGGGACTAGCGGGAGGCGAGCAGTACTTC. It specifies CSAWKGLAGGEQYF.

A note on this clonotype: Since a much larger clone is just one base distant, this may be a read error. This chain links TRBV2 with TRBJ2-2; 9 bases line up with TRBD1. CDR3 size: 12 residues. In germline, CDR1 is SNHLY, CDR2 FYNNEI. In DNA, the CDR3 is TGTGCCAGCAAACAGGGGGCCGGGGAGCCGTTTTTT. This translates into CASKQGAGEPFF.

This clonotype is medium-sized (0.01 to 0.1%) within its sample. V usage is TRBV11-2 and J usage is TRBJ2-3; either TRBD1 or TRBD2 may supply D (5 bases each). The germline V gene has CDR1 SGHAT and CDR2 FQNNGV. The V end lost 4 bases, the J end lost 3 bases, and 14 bases lay between the germline ends. This CDR3 spans 15 amino acids. Written as DNA, the CDR3 is TGTGCCAGCAGCTCGGGGACGGGCTGGACAGATACGCAGTATTTT. Translated: CASSSGTGWTDTQYF.

This clonotype was observed many times. The chain has TRBV27 and TRBJ2-5; D unclear. V was trimmed by 8 bases and J by 2 bases, leaving 6 bases between them. The CDR3 covers 11 residues. Germline loops: CDR1 MNHEY, CDR2 SMNVEV (reference sequence). CDR3: CASGLQETQYF. The CDR3 region has the DNA TGTGCCAGCGGATTGCAAGAGACCCAGTACTTC.

At least ten counts were recorded for this clonotype. The gene calls are TRBV20-1 and TRBJ2-4; TRBD2 matches at 8 bases. Looked up from germline, CDR1 is DFQATT and CDR2 is SNEGSKA (reference sequence). J was trimmed by 3 bases and V by 3 bases; bases with no gene match: 4. The CDR3 has 14 amino acids. The CDR3 is CSASPGGDKNIQYF. The CDR3 coding sequence is TGCAGTGCTAGTCCGGGAGGGGACAAAAACATTCAGTACTTC.